These T cell receptor beta chains were read from a single sample in a study of cytomegalovirus exposure and HLA in healthy donors. Here immunoSEQ multiplex PCR was the method, and the copy in TCRdb shows in-frame clones only, minus some. This sample carries about 130,000 clones, roughly 74% of them seen once, and the ten largest clones take approximately 6.3%. Specimen: PBMCs. Receptors originate from a man in his forties or fifties in good health and CMV-seropositive. Both conserved end residues are part of each CDR3.

>TRBJ2-7|TRBV5-6
CASSWSGVRRSYEQYF
>NA|TRBV6-1
CASRDRSYEQYF
>TRBJ1-3|TRBV6-1
CASSRRTEGNTIYF
>TRBJ2-5|TRBV7-9
CASSYEDRGETQYF
>TRBJ1-1|TRBV27
CASSLAQGVVEAFF
>TRBJ2-3|TRBV19
CASSIASVTDTQYF
>TRBJ2-2|TRBV15
CATSRKRTAANTGELFF
>TRBJ2-1|TRBV5-1
CASSPGTSGPREQFF
>TRBJ2-1|TRBV7-2
CASSPRNEQFF
>TRBJ2-3|TRBV5-1
CASSSPEGAGDTQYF
>TRBJ2-7|TRBV7-9
CSSSPRSGGATYEQYF
>TRBJ2-4|TRBV25-1
CASSEPGTKNIQYF
>TRBJ2-1|TRBV5-4
CATNRGATPTSYNEQFF
>TRBJ1-3|TRBV7-6
CASSLARRAPGTASGNTIYF
>TRBJ1-1|TRBV2
CASSKQWNTEAFF
>TRBJ1-1|TRBV10-3
CAIRGGQGLGNTEAFF
>TRBJ2-7|TRBV7-9
CASSYHGTSGKGEQYF
>TRBJ2-7|TRBV28
CASSSPMGRGSEQYF
>TRBJ1-5|TRBV27
CASSLRVNQPQHF
>TRBJ1-5|TRBV19
CASSVTGQGHQPQHF
>TRBJ2-2|TRBV9
CASRSSGIDTGELFF
>TRBJ2-3|TRBV30
CAYWDRGLDTQYF
>TRBJ2-7|TRBV13
CASIIQGAALFEQYF
>TRBJ2-3|TRBV15
CATRLAQGADTQYF